This entry concerns a single TCR beta chain. Its antigen is unidentified. This entry belongs to a study of T cell responses to AZD1222 COVID-19 vaccine. Findings of the study overall: Recipients of two AZD1222 doses showed rising Spike-specific TCR breadth and depth. Without day 14 samples, only post-peak T cell repertoires were studied. Seropositive AZD1222 recipients at baseline numbered only five or six.

In germline, CDR1 is LGHDT, CDR2 YNNKEL (reference sequence). The CDR3 loop spans 15 amino acids. Deletions cut 2 bases from V and 1 base from J, with 11 bases between. The protocol was immunoSEQ multiplex PCR, while the TCRdb copy is restricted to in-frame clones and leaves out a portion. Altogether roughly 30,000 clones are present, approximately 78% being singletons, with the ten largest covering about 4.6%. Combined were second doses at about 4 or about 12 weeks. The material sequenced was peripheral blood, taken 28 days after the second AZD1222 dose. This TCR was recovered from an adult who received the AZD1222 COVID-19 vaccine. The chain joins TRBV3-1 (or the pseudogene TRBV3-2) to TRBJ1-1; no reliable D call. The CDR3 DNA reads as TGTGCCAGCAGCCAAAGCTGGGCCGAGAACACTGAAGCTTTCTTT. This sequence encodes CASSQSWAENTEAFF.